This T cell receptor beta chain was documented in a study of tumor-infiltrating lymphocytes in primary liver carcinoma. Study in general: All patients, whether men or women, fell within 30 to 69 years of age. Study observations and caveats: Tumor region pairs outstripped tumor-adjacent and tumor-blood pairs in overlap.

Joint extraction of RNA and DNA used roughly 19-32 mg of bulk tissue that was unsorted. Every patient in the cohort had a primary liver carcinoma. That carcinoma was treated by surgical resection. Samples were taken from five separate regions (per tumor). Looked up from germline, CDR1 is SGHAT and CDR2 is FQNNGV. The CDR3 is 17 amino acids. Comments on this clonotype: Its antigen is unknown. An end of the junction does not agree with germline; a read error may underlie this.

The input was about 500 ng total RNA; TCR beta cDNA was made from it with a constant-region primer. Three-round nested multiplex PCR performed with slightly modified ARM-PCR produced the TCR beta libraries. Each of the first two PCR rounds ran roughly 9 cycles with TRBV1-TRBV30 forward and C-beta reverse primers. Using its own MiXCR run on the multiplex PCR reads, TCRdb lists one record per CDR3 protein. The table records more than 100,000 distinct CDR3 sequences, about 59% of them present only once. Sequencing was performed on liver tumor tissue from sampling region 1. Regarding subset: tumor region T1, superior pole. The sequence came from an older woman with primary liver carcinoma and hepatitis B virus infection. The chain couples TRBV11-2 to TRBJ2-3; 7 positions agree with TRBD2. CDR3 in amino acids: CASSLGGLTHTSDTQCF. The DNA for the CDR3 is TGTGCCAGCAGCTTAGGGGGACTAACGCACACATCAGATACGCAGTGTTTT.